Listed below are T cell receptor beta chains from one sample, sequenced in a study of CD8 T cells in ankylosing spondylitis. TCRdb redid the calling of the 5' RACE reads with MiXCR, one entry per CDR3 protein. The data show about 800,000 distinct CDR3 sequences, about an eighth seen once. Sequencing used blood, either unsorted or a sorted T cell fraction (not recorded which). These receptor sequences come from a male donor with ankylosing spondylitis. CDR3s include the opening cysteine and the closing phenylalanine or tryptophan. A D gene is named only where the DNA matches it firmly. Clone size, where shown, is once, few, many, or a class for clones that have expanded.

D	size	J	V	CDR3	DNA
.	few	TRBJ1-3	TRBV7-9	CASSSPRGRGGNTIYF	TGTGCCAGCAGCTCTCCGCGAGGTCGGGGGGGAAACACCATATATTTT
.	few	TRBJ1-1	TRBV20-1	CSASVWQTDAEAFF	TGCAGTGCTAGCGTGTGGCAGACAGACGCTGAAGCTTTCTTT
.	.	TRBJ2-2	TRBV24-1	CATSDPLTGDTGELFF	TGTGCCACCAGTGACCCGCTCACAGGAGACACCGGGGAGCTGTTTTTT
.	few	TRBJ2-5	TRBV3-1	CASSQDPGETQYF	TGTGCCAGCAGCCAGGACCCGGGAGAGACCCAGTACTTC
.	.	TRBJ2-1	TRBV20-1	CCARDPTSTNEQFF	TGCTGTGCTAGAGATCCCACTAGCACAAATGAGCAGTTCTTC
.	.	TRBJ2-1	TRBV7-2	CASSLRLREQFF	TGTGCCAGCAGCTTAAGATTGAGGGAGCAGTTCTTC
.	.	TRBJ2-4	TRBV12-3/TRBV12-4	CASTLEGQNKNIQYF	TGTGCCAGCACCCTCGAGGGCCAGAACAAAAACATTCAGTACTTC
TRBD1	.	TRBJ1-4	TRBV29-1	CSVTLRQGEGEKLFF	TGCAGCGTTACCCTTCGACAGGGCGAAGGTGAAAAACTGTTTTTT
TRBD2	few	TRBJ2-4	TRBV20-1	CSAREGGRASKNIQYF	TGCAGTGCTAGAGAAGGCGGGAGGGCCTCCAAAAACATTCAGTACTTC
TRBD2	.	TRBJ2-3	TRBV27	CASSLGSAGVTDTQYF	TGTGCCAGCAGTTTAGGATCAGCGGGAGTTACCGATACGCAGTATTTT
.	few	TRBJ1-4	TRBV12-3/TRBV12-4	CASSLAGGVKLFF	TGTGCCAGCAGTTTAGCTGGGGGGGTAAAACTGTTTTTT
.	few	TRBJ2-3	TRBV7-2	CASSYVYTQYF	TGTGCCAGCAGCTACGTATATACGCAGTATTTT
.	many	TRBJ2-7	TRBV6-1	CASRMHGTSYEQYF	TGTGCCAGCAGGATGCACGGGACCTCCTACGAGCAGTACTTC
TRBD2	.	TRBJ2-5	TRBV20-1	CSARDPGRAGGTQYF	TGCAGTGCTAGAGATCCCGGGAGGGCTGGTGGGACCCAGTACTTC
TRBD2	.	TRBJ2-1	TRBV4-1	CASRLALNSYNEQFF	TGCGCCAGCAGACTAGCGCTTAACTCCTACAATGAGCAGTTCTTC
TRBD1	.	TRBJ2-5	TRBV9	CASSFGQDQETQYF	TGTGCCAGCAGCTTCGGACAGGACCAAGAGACCCAGTACTTC
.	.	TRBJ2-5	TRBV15	CATAVRGGHRETQYF	TGTGCCACTGCGGTGAGAGGGGGTCACCGAGAGACCCAGTACTTC
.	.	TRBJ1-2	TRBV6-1	CACLDSTNYGYTF	TGTGCCTGCTTGGACTCAACTAACTATGGCTACACCTTC
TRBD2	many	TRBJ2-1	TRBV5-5	CASRGLLSGRPHEQFF	TGTGCCAGCAGGGGCCTTTTGAGCGGGAGGCCCCATGAGCAGTTCTTC
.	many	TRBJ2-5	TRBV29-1	CSVRTGLRETQYF	TGCAGCGTTAGGACTGGGTTAAGGGAGACCCAGTACTTC
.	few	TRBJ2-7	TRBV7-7	CASRTMGGYEQYF	TGTGCTAGTCGGACGATGGGCGGCTACGAGCAGTACTTC
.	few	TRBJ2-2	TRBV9	CASSVRSGYTGELFF	TGTGCCAGCAGCGTCCGATCAGGGTACACCGGGGAGCTGTTTTTT
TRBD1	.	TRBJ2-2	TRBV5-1	CASSLQGRGVSGELFF	TGCGCCAGCAGTTTACAGGGGCGCGGTGTATCCGGGGAGCTGTTTTTT
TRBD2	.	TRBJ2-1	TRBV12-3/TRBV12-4	CASSRRGGPYNEQFF	TGTGCCAGCAGCCGTCGGGGGGGCCCCTACAATGAGCAGTTCTTC
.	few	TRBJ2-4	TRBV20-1	CSAMGSGNIQYF	TGCAGTGCTATGGGCAGCGGAAACATTCAGTACTTC